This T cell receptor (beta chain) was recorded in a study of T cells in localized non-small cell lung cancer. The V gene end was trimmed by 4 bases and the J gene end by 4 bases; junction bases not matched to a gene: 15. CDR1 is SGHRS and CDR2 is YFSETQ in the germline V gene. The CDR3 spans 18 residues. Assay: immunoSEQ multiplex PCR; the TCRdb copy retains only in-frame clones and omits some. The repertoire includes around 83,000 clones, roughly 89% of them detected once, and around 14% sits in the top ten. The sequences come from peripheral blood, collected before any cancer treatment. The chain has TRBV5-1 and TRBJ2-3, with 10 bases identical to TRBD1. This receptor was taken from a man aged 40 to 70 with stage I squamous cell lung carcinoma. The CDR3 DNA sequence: TGCGCCAGCAGCCCACGAGGGACCGGGACAGGGGTGGCAGATACGCAGTATTTT. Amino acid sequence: CASSPRGTGTGVADTQYF.